The rows below give T cell receptor beta chains drawn from one sample of a study of blood T cells in healthy people across ages. TCRdb analysed the 5' RACE reads with MiXCR anew, one entry per CDR3 protein. The sample shows about 800,000 distinct CDR3 sequences, over 45% of them seen only once. Source material: blood. The receptors originated from a man between 25 and 39 years old in good health. Both conserved end residues are part of each CDR3. A D gene is named only where the DNA matches it firmly. Clone size is not always given. Where it is, it says once, few, many or a class for expanded clones.

TRBD2	TRBV20-1	TRBJ2-7	.	CSARDLGSGGIPSYEQYF	TGCAGTGCTAGAGATCTGGGGAGCGGGGGAATCCCTTCCTACGAGCAGTACTTC
TRBD1	TRBV29-1	TRBJ2-7	.	CSVGDRGALEQYF	TGCAGCGTGGGGGACAGGGGCGCTCTCGAGCAGTACTTC
.	TRBV3-1	TRBJ1-5	.	CASSRSDQGYGNQPQHF	TGTGCCAGCAGCCGTTCGGACCAGGGGTATGGCAATCAGCCCCAGCATTTT
TRBD1	TRBV5-1	TRBJ2-7	.	CASSAPAGGLYEQYF	TGCGCCAGCAGCGCACCTGCAGGGGGCCTCTACGAGCAGTACTTC
TRBD2	TRBV6-1	TRBJ2-1	.	CASRQLAGLGGRYNEQFF	TGTGCCAGCAGGCAACTAGCGGGACTTGGGGGACGATACAATGAGCAGTTCTTC
.	TRBV16	TRBJ1-6	few	CASSQSGTDNSPLHF	TGTGCCAGCAGCCAATCCGGGACTGACAATTCACCCCTCCACTTT
.	TRBV20-1	TRBJ2-3	.	CSARDNIRDTQYF	TGCAGTGCTAGGGACAATATCAGGGATACGCAGTATTTT
.	TRBV5-1	TRBJ1-1	.	CASSLWGGTEAFF	TGCGCCAGCAGCTTGTGGGGAGGCACTGAAGCTTTCTTT
.	TRBV20-1	TRBJ2-1	.	CSARNGASTYNEQFF	TGCAGTGCCAGAAACGGGGCTAGTACCTACAATGAGCAGTTCTTC
.	TRBV28	TRBJ2-7	once	CASSLLAPRFEQYF	TGTGCCAGCAGTTTGTTAGCCCCCCGATTCGAGCAGTACTTC
.	TRBV12-3/TRBV12-4	TRBJ1-2	.	CASSAPYGYGYTF	TGTGCCAGCAGTGCCCCATATGGCTATGGCTACACCTTC
.	TRBV6-6	TRBJ2-7	.	CASSGEWYGQYF	TGTGCCAGTTCAGGGGAATGGTACGGGCAGTACTTC
TRBD2	TRBV30	TRBJ2-5	once	CAWGGGETQYF	TGTGCCTGGGGGGGGGGTGAGACCCAGTACTTC
TRBD1	TRBV7-2	TRBJ2-7	few	CASSREWDSPYEQYF	TGTGCCAGCAGTCGCGAATGGGACAGTCCCTACGAGCAGTACTTC
.	TRBV7-9	TRBJ2-7	.	CASSLALGDVRDEQYF	TGTGCCAGCAGCTTAGCGCTGGGGGATGTAAGGGACGAGCAGTACTTC
.	TRBV2	TRBJ1-2	.	CASSEGWTDLANYGYTF	TGTGCCAGCAGTGAAGGATGGACAGACCTAGCTAACTATGGCTACACCTTC
TRBD2	TRBV7-2	TRBJ2-1	.	CASRPGLAGVSEQFF	TGTGCCAGCAGACCGGGACTAGCGGGAGTAAGTGAGCAGTTCTTC
.	TRBV15	TRBJ1-6	.	CATSRSFGFDGDIALNNSPLHF	TGTGCCACCAGCAGATCATTTGGATTCGACGGGGATATTGCCTTGAATAATTCACCCCTCCACTTT
.	TRBV29-1	TRBJ2-1	.	CSVVALSSYNEQFF	TGCAGCGTTGTGGCGCTAAGCTCCTACAATGAGCAGTTCTTC
.	TRBV20-1	TRBJ1-2	.	CSARRGFEGYTF	TGCAGTGCTAGACGCGGGTTTGAGGGCTACACCTTC
.	TRBV7-9	TRBJ2-7	.	CASSPDEQYF	TGTGCCAGCAGCCCCGACGAGCAGTACTTC
TRBD1	TRBV10-3	TRBJ2-7	.	CAIMGTGKGEQYF	TGTGCCATCATGGGGACAGGGAAGGGCGAGCAGTACTTC
.	TRBV18	TRBJ1-2	.	CASSPGEDYGYTF	TGTGCCAGCTCACCTGGGGAGGACTATGGCTACACCTTC
.	TRBV29-1	TRBJ1-6	.	CSGAEGYNSPLHF	TGCAGCGGGGCGGAAGGGTATAATTCACCCCTCCACTTT
.	TRBV6-6	TRBJ2-7	few	CASSSKLFHLYEQYF	TGTGCCAGCAGTTCCAAGCTTTTCCACCTCTACGAGCAGTACTTC
.	TRBV9	TRBJ2-1	.	CASAPGASTYNEQFF	TGTGCCAGTGCGCCTGGGGCTAGTACATACAATGAGCAGTTCTTC
TRBD2	TRBV5-1	TRBJ2-1	.	CASPEEGLAGVWEQFF	TGCGCCAGCCCTGAAGAGGGACTAGCGGGAGTCTGGGAGCAGTTCTTC
.	TRBV27	TRBJ2-7	once	CASSLWGTQIRQYF	TGTGCCAGCAGTTTATGGGGGACACAAATTCGGCAGTACTTC
.	TRBV4-1	TRBJ1-2	once	CASSPGEGMVGYTF	TGCGCCAGCAGCCCCGGGGAGGGGATGGTCGGCTACACCTTC
TRBD1	TRBV7-9	TRBJ2-3	few	CASSQEGAADTQYF	TGTGCCAGCAGCCAAGAGGGGGCGGCAGATACGCAGTATTTT
TRBD2	TRBV5-1	TRBJ2-7	.	CASSLAGTSASEQYF	TGCGCCAGCAGCTTGGCCGGGACTAGCGCCTCCGAGCAGTACTTC
.	TRBV5-1	TRBJ2-7	.	CASTPTTDSYEQYF	TGCGCCAGCACCCCAACGACTGATTCCTACGAGCAGTACTTC
.	TRBV10-3	TRBJ1-1	.	CAISEDLLAGEAFF	TGTGCCATCAGTGAGGATCTTCTCGCGGGTGAAGCTTTCTTT
.	TRBV7-6	TRBJ2-3	.	CASSSYPGLTDTQYF	TGTGCCAGCAGCTCATACCCGGGACTCACAGATACGCAGTATTTT
.	TRBV25-1	TRBJ1-2	once	CAASTVAWGEHGYTF	TGTGCCGCGTCAACCGTGGCCTGGGGCGAACATGGCTACACCTTC
.	TRBV6-1	TRBJ2-5	.	CASTGTPGETQYF	TGTGCCAGCACCGGGACCCCCGGAGAGACCCAGTACTTC
TRBD2	TRBV27	TRBJ2-7	.	CASRAGLAGREQYF	TGTGCCAGCAGGGCAGGACTAGCGGGGCGCGAGCAGTACTTC
.	TRBV4-3	TRBJ2-5	few	CASSQDRRGSGTQYF	TGCGCCAGCAGCCAAGATCGCAGGGGTAGTGGGACCCAGTACTTC
.	TRBV20-1	TRBJ2-3	many	CSAGKRLGLADTQYF	TGCAGTGCTGGCAAGCGGTTGGGGTTGGCAGATACGCAGTATTTT
.	TRBV6-1	TRBJ1-2	.	CASSEVDRDYGYTF	TGTGCCAGCAGTGAAGTAGACAGAGACTATGGCTACACCTTC
TRBD2	TRBV4-2	TRBJ2-7	.	CASSKGLSGSNEQYF	TGTGCCAGCAGCAAGGGACTTAGCGGGAGCAATGAGCAGTACTTC
TRBD2	TRBV12-5	TRBJ2-7	.	CASGASSYEQYF	TGTGCCAGCGGGGCCAGCTCCTACGAGCAGTACTTC
.	TRBV7-2	TRBJ2-3	.	CASSLGASSRGGTDTQYF	TGTGCCAGCAGCTTAGGTGCGTCGTCGAGAGGGGGCACAGATACGCAGTATTTT
TRBD1	TRBV3-1	TRBJ2-7	.	CASSEGTGDYEQYF	TGTGCCAGCAGCGAAGGGACAGGGGACTACGAGCAGTACTTC
.	TRBV2	TRBJ2-7	many	CASSEVSYEQYF	TGTGCCAGCAGTGAAGTTTCGTACGAGCAGTACTTC
TRBD2	TRBV5-6	TRBJ2-7	few	CASSLGAGLVSYEQYF	TGTGCCAGCAGCTTAGGGGCTGGACTAGTCTCCTACGAGCAGTACTTC
.	TRBV29-1	TRBJ2-6	.	CSASLGTSGANVLTF	TGCAGCGCCTCCTTGGGAACCTCTGGGGCCAACGTCCTGACTTTC
.	TRBV18	TRBJ1-6	.	CASSPLTGGNSPLHF	TGTGCCAGCTCACCACTGACAGGTGGTAATTCACCCCTCCACTTT
.	TRBV7-2	TRBJ1-1	.	CASSLVWTNTEAFF	TGTGCCAGCAGCTTAGTTTGGACGAACACTGAAGCTTTCTTT
.	TRBV3-1	TRBJ2-3	.	CASSQEGVWAQYF	TGTGCCAGCAGCCAAGAGGGGGTATGGGCGCAGTATTTT
TRBD2	TRBV7-2	TRBJ2-3	.	CATLGGNTKYF	TGTGCCACCTTGGGGGGGAATACGAAGTATTTT